This T cell receptor beta chain was found in a study of control samples from healthy donors and cancer patients. Germline lookup yields CDR1 LGHDT and CDR2 YNNKEL (reference sequence). The CDR3 covers 17 residues. Trimming shortened V by 0 bases and J by 1 base, and 15 bases separated the two germline ends. The repertoire was sequenced with immunoSEQ multiplex PCR; TCRdb's copy has only in-frame clones and lacks some. The sample comprises over 85,000 clones, around 90% of which are singletons, and 2% to 3% rests with the top ten. The clonotype comes from a woman aged 18-35 years in good health. The chain joins TRBV3-1 (or the pseudogene TRBV3-2) to TRBJ2-5; TRBD2 is a possible D gene (6 bases). Sequenced sample: blood. CDR3 protein: CASSQDPAGASQETQYF. Written as DNA, the CDR3 is TGTGCCAGCAGCCAAGACCCAGCGGGCGCTAGCCAAGAGACCCAGTACTTC.